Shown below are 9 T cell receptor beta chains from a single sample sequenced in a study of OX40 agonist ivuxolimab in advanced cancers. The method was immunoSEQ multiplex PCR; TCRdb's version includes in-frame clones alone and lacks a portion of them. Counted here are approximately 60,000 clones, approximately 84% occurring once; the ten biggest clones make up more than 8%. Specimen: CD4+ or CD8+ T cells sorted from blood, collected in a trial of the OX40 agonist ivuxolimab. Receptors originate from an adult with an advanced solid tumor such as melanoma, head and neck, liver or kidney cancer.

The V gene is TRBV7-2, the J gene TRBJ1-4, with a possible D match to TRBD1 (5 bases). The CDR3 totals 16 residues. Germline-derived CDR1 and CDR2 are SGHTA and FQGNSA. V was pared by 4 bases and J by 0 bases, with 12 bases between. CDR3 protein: CASSWGDRATNEKLFF. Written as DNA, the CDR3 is TGTGCCAGCAGCTGGGGAGACAGAGCAACTAATGAAAAACTGTTTTTT.

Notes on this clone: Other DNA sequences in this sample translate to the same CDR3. The CDR3 region is CASSTLGQTSYEQYF. CDR3 bases: TGTGCCAGCAGTACCTTGGGACAGACGTCCTACGAGCAGTACTTC. The chain combines TRBV27 with TRBJ2-7, with TRBD1 matching over 7 bases. CDR1 is MNHEY, CDR2 SMNVEV, per germline (reference sequence). V lost 5 bases and J lost 1; bases outside the gene matches: 8. There are 15 residues in the CDR3.

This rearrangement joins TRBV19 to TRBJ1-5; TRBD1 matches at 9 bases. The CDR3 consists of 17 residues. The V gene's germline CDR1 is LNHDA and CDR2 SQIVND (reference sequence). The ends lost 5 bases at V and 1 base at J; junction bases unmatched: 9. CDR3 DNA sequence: TGTGCCAGTAGTCATTACTTCGGGACAGGGAGCAATCAGCCCCAGCATTTT. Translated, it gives CASSHYFGTGSNQPQHF.

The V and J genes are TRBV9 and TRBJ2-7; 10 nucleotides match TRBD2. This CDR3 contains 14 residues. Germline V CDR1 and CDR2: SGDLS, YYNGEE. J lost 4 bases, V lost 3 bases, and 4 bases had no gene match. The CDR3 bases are TGTGCCAGCAGCGGAGCGGGAGGGCAATACGAGCAGTACTTC. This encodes CASSGAGGQYEQYF.

CDR3 nucleotide sequence: TGTGCCAGCAGCGGACAGGGAAATAGCAATCAGCCCCAGCATTTT. This gives the protein CASSGQGNSNQPQHF. V usage is TRBV9 and J usage is TRBJ1-5; 7 nucleotides agree with TRBD1. Trimming cost V 3 bases and J 0 bases; bases outside gene matches: 3. This CDR3 has 15 amino acids. The germline CDR1 and CDR2 sequences are SGDLS and YYNGEE.

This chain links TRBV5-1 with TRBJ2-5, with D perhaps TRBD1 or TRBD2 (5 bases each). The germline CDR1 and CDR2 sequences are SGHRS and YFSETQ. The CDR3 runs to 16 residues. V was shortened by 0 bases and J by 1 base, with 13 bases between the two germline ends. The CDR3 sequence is CASSLATGGGQETQYF. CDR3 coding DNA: TGCGCCAGCAGCTTGGCCACAGGAGGAGGCCAAGAGACCCAGTACTTC.

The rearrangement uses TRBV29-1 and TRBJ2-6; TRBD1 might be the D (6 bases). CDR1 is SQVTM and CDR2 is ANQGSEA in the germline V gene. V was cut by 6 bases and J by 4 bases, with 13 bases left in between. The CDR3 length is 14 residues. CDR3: CSVEQGSGANVLTF. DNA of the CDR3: TGCAGCGTAGAACAGGGTTCCGGGGCCAACGTCCTGACTTTC.

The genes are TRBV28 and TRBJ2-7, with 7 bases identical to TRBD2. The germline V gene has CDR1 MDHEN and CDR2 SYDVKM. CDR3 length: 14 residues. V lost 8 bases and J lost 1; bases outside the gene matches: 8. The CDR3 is CASLPAGVSYEQYF. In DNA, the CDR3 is TGTGCCAGCCTTCCGGCGGGGGTTTCCTACGAGCAGTACTTC.

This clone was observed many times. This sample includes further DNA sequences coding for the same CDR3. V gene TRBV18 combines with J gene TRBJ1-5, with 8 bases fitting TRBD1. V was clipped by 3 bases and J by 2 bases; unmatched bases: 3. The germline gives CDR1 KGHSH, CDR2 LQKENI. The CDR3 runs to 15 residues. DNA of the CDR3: TGTGCCAGCTCACCTGACAGGGGTGGCAATCAGCCCCAGCATTTT. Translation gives CASSPDRGGNQPQHF.